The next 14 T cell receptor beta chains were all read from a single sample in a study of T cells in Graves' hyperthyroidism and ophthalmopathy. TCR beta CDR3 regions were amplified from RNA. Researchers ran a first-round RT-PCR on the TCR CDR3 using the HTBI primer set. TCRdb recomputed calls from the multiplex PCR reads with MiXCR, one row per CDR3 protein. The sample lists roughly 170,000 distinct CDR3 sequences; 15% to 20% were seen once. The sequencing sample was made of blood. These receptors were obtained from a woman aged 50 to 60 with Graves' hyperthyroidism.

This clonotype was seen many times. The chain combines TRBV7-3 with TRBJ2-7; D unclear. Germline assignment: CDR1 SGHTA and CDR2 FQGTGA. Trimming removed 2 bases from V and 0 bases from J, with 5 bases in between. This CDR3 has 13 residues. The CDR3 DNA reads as TGTGCCAGCAGCTTAGCCCACTCCTACGAGCAGTACTTC. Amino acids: CASSLAHSYEQYF.

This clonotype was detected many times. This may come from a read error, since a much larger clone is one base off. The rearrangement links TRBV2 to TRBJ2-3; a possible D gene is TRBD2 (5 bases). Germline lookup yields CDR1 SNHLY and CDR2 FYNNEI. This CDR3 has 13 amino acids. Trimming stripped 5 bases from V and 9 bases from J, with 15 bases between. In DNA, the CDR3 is TGTGCCAGCAGTCTATCTGAGGGCAGAACGCAGTATTTT. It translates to CASSLSEGRTQYF.

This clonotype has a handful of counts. CDR3 protein: CSAREQTGGEGYGYTF. For the CDR3, the DNA is TGCAGTGCTAGAGAACAGACAGGGGGCGAAGGCTATGGCTACACCTTC. The chain has TRBV20-1 and TRBJ1-2; 10 bases are shared with TRBD1. Trimming took 0 bases from V and 4 from J; bases not matched to a gene: 8. The germline V gene encodes CDR1 DFQATT and CDR2 SNEGSKA (reference sequence). This CDR3 spans 16 amino acids.

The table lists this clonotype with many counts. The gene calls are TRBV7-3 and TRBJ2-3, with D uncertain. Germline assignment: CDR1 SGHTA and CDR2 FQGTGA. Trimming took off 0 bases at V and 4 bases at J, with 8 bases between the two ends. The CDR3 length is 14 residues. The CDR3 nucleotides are TGTGCCAGCAGCTTAACGACATTATCAGATACGCAGTATTTT. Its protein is CASSLTTLSDTQYF. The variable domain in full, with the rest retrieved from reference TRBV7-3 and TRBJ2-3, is GAGVSQTPSNKVTEKGKYVELRCDPISGHTALYWYRQSLGQGPEFLIYFQGTGAADDSGLPNDRFFAVRPEGSVSTLKIQRTERGDSAVYLCASSLTTLSDTQYFGPGTRLTVL.

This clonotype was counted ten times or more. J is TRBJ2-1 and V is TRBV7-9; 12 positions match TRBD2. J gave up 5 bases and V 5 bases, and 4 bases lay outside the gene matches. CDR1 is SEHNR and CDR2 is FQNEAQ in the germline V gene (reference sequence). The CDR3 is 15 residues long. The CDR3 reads CASSPRLAGDNEQFF. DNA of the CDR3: TGTGCCAGCAGCCCGCGACTAGCGGGGGACAATGAGCAGTTCTTC.

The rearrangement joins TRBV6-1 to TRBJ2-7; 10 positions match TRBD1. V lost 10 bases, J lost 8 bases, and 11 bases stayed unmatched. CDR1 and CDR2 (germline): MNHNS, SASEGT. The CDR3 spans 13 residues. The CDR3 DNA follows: TGTGCCACCCAGTCGGGGGACAGGGGAAAGCAGTACTTC. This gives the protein CATQSGDRGKQYF.

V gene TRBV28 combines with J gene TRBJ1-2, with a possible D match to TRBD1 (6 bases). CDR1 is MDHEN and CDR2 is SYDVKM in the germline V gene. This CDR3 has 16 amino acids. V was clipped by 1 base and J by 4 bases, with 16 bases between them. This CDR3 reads CASSLSGQRIAYGYTF. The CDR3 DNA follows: TGTGCCAGCAGTTTATCAGGACAGAGAATTGCCTATGGCTACACCTTC.

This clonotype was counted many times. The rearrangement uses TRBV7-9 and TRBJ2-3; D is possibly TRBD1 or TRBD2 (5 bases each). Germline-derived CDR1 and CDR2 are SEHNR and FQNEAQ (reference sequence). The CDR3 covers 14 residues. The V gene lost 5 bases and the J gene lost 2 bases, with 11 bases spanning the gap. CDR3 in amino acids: CASSPRGLTDTQYF. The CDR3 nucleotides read TGTGCCAGCAGCCCCCGGGGCCTCACAGATACGCAGTATTTT. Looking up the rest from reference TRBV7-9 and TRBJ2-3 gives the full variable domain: DTGVSQNPRHKITKRGQNVTFRCDPISEHNRLYWYRQTLGQGPEFLTYFQNEAQLEKSRLLSDRFSAERPKGSFSTLEIQRTEQGDSAMYLCASSPRGLTDTQYFGPGTRLTVL.

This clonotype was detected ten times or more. The CDR3 DNA sequence: TGCGCCAGCAGCTTTGTACGTTTCCCGTACCAAGAGACCCAGTACTTC. This translates into CASSFVRFPYQETQYF. V usage is TRBV5-1 and J usage is TRBJ2-5; D is undetermined. Trimming removed 2 bases from V and 0 bases from J, with 14 bases in between. This CDR3 region has 16 residues. From germline, CDR1 is SGHRS and CDR2 YFSETQ.

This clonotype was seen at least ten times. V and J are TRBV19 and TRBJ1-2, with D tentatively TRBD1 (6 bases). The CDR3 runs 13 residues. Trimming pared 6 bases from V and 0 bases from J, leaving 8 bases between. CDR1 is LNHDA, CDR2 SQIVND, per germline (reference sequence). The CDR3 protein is CASSAGANYGYTF. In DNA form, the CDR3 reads TGTGCCAGTAGCGCAGGGGCTAACTATGGCTACACCTTC. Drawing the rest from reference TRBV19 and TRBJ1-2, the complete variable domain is DGGITQSPKYLFRKEGQNVTLSCEQNLNHDAMYWYRQDPGQGLRLIYYSQIVNDFQKGDIAEGYSVSREKKESFPLTVTSAQKNPTAFYLCASSAGANYGYTFGSGTRLTVV.

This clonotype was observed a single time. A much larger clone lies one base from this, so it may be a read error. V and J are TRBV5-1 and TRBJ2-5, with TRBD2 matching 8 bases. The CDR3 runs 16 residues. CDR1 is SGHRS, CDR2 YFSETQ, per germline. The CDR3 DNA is TGCGCCGGCAGCTTGTTGGACGGGGGGGCGATCGGAGTCCAGTACTTC. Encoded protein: CAGSLLDGGAIGVQYF.

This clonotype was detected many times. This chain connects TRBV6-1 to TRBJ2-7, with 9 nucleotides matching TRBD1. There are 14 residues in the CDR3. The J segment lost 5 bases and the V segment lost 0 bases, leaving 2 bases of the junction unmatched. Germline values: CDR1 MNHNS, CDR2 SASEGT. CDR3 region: CASSEAGQGNEQYF. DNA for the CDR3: TGTGCCAGCAGTGAAGCAGGACAGGGGAACGAGCAGTACTTC.

This chain's CDR3 is CASSANSGYTF. The CDR3 DNA sequence: TGTGCCAGCAGCGCCAATAGTGGCTACACCTTC. The chain links TRBV9 to TRBJ1-2; D gene ambiguous. V lost 3 bases to trimming and J lost 7 bases, with 7 bases between them. Germline-derived CDR1 and CDR2 are SGDLS and YYNGEE. The CDR3 has 11 residues.

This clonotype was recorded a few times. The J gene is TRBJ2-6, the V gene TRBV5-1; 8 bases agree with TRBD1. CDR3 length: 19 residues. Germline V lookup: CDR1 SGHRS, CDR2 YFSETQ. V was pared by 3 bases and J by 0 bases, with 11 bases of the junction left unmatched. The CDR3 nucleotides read TGCGCCAGCAGCTCCCTCGGACAGGGCTCTCTCTCTGGGGCCAACGTCCTGACTTTC. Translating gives CASSSLGQGSLSGANVLTF.